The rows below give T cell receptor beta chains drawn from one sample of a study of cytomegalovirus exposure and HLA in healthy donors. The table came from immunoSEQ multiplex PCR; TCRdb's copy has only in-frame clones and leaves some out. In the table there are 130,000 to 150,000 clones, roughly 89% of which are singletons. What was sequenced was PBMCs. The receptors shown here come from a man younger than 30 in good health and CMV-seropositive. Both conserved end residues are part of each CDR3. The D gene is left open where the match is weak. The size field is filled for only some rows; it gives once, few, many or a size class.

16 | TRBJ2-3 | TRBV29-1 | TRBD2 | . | CSVEDRLAGVTDTQYF | TGCAGCGTTGAAGACCGACTAGCTGGAGTCACAGATACGCAGTATTTT
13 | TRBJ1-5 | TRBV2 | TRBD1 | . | CASSSDRDQPQHF | TGTGCCAGCAGTTCGGACAGGGATCAGCCCCAGCATTTT
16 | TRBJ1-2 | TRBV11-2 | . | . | CASRVIGQGHGYGYTF | TGTGCCAGCAGGGTTATTGGACAAGGGCACGGTTATGGCTACACCTTC
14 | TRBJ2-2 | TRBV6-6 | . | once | CASSGDTITGELFF | TGTGCCAGCAGTGGGGACACGATCACCGGGGAGCTGTTTTTT
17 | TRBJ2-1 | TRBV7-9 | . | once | CASSLASRDAFFNEQFF | TGTGCCAGCAGCTTAGCGTCGCGGGACGCGTTTTTCAATGAGCAGTTCTTC
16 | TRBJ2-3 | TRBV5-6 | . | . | CASSPSGTLSTDTQYF | TGTGCCAGCAGCCCGTCCGGGACTCTTAGCACAGATACGCAGTATTTT
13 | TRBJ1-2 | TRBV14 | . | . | CASSQDRNYGYTF | TGTGCCAGCAGCCAAGACAGAAACTATGGCTACACCTTC
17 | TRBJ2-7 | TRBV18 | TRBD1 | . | CASSQGTGGLFPYEQYF | TGTGCCAGCTCACAAGGGACAGGGGGACTTTTTCCCTACGAGCAGTACTTC
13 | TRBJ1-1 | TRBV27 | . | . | CASSWGGNTEAFF | TGTGCCAGCAGTTGGGGGGGGAACACTGAAGCTTTCTTT
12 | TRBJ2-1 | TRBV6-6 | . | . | CASSLTYNEQFF | TGTGCCAGCAGCCTTACCTACAATGAGCAGTTCTTC
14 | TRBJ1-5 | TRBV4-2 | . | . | CASSQQGSNQPQHF | TGTGCCAGCAGCCAACAGGGTAGCAATCAGCCCCAGCATTTT
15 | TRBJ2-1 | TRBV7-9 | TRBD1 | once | CASSLGQGSYNEQFF | TGTGCCAGCAGCTTGGGACAGGGCTCCTACAATGAGCAGTTCTTC
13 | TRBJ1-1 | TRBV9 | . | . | CASSVGTNTEAFF | TGTGCCAGCAGCGTAGGCACTAACACTGAAGCTTTCTTT
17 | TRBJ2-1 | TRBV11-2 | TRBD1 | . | CASSPLRDRGTYNEQFF | TGTGCCAGCAGCCCGCTCCGGGACAGGGGAACCTACAATGAGCAGTTCTTC
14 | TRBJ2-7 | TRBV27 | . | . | CASSLSGPHYEQYF | TGTGCCAGCAGTTTATCTGGGCCTCACTACGAGCAGTACTTC
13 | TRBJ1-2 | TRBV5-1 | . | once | CASSLATGYGYTF | TGCGCCAGCAGCTTGGCCACGGGCTATGGCTACACCTTC
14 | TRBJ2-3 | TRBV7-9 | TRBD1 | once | CASSLDRGRDTQYF | TGTGCCAGCAGTCTTGACAGGGGGAGAGATACGCAGTATTTT
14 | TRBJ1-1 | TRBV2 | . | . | CASFTGASNTEAFF | TGTGCCAGCTTCACAGGAGCTTCGAACACTGAAGCTTTCTTT
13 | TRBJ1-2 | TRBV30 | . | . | CAWSVQASYGYTF | TGTGCCTGGAGTGTTCAGGCAAGCTATGGCTACACCTTC
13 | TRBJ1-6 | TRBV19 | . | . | CASNQGYGSPLHF | TGTGCCAGTAACCAGGGTTATGGATCACCCCTCCACTTT
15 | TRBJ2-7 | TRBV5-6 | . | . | CASGLLDRDFYEQYF | TGTGCCAGCGGATTGCTGGACAGAGACTTTTACGAGCAGTACTTC
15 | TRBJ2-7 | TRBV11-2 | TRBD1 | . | CASRRPRDRGYEQYF | TGTGCCAGCAGACGCCCCCGGGACAGGGGTTACGAGCAGTACTTC
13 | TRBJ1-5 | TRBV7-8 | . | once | CASSFERGQPQHF | TGTGCCAGCAGCTTCGAGCGCGGACAGCCCCAGCATTTT
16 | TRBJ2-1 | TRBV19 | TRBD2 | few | CASSSPGLAGKNEQFF | TGTGCCAGTAGTTCTCCGGGACTAGCGGGAAAGAATGAGCAGTTCTTC
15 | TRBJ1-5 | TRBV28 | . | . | CASSLGAGPNQPQHF | TGTGCCAGCAGTTTAGGGGCAGGGCCTAATCAGCCCCAGCATTTT
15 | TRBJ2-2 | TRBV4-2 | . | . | CASSQAGSRGGELFF | TGTGCCAGCAGCCAGGCCGGGAGTAGGGGCGGGGAGCTGTTTTTT
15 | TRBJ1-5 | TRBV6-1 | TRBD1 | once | CASSPYRGGNQPQHF | TGTGCCAGCAGTCCTTACAGGGGGGGAAATCAGCCCCAGCATTTT
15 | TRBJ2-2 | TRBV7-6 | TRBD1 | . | CASSPSTGVTGELFF | TGTGCCAGCAGCCCGTCGACAGGGGTCACCGGGGAGCTGTTTTTT
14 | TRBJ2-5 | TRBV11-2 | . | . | CASSLVRGQETQYF | TGTGCCAGCAGCTTAGTCCGGGGCCAAGAGACCCAGTACTTC
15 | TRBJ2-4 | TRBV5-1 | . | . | CASSLEAAPGNIQYF | TGCGCCAGCAGCTTGGAGGCAGCCCCGGGGAACATTCAGTACTTC
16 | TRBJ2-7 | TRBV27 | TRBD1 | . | CASSLSGQAPTYEQYF | TGTGCCAGCAGTTTAAGCGGACAGGCCCCAACCTACGAGCAGTACTTC
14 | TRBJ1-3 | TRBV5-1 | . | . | CASSQTGPGNTIYF | TGCGCCAGCAGCCAAACAGGGCCTGGAAACACCATATATTTT
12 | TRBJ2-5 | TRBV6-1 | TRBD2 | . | CASGRAGETQYF | TGTGCCAGCGGGAGGGCCGGAGAGACCCAGTACTTC
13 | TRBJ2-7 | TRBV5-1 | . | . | CASTVDTSYEQYF | TGCGCCAGCACCGTCGACACCTCCTACGAGCAGTACTTC
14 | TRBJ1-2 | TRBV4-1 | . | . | CASSPIDRSYGYTF | TGCGCCAGCAGCCCAATTGACAGGTCCTATGGCTACACCTTC
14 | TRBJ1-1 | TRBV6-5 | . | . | CASSHFRGTTEAFF | TGTGCCAGCAGTCACTTTCGCGGAACCACTGAAGCTTTCTTT
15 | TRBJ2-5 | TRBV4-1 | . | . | CASSARVSVQETQYF | TGCGCCAGCAGCGCCCGGGTTAGCGTCCAAGAGACCCAGTACTTC
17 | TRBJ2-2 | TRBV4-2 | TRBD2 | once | CASSQDWGRGGTGELFF | TGTGCCAGCAGCCAAGATTGGGGGAGGGGTGGCACCGGGGAGCTGTTTTTT
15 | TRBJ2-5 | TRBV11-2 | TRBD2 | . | CASRPGLADQETQYF | TGTGCCAGCAGGCCGGGACTAGCGGACCAAGAGACCCAGTACTTC
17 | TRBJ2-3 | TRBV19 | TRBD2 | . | CASSPALAGGRADTQYF | TGTGCCAGTAGTCCTGCACTAGCGGGAGGGCGCGCAGATACGCAGTATTTT
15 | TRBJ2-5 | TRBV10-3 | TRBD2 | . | CAISVGGGAQETQYF | TGTGCCATCAGTGTCGGCGGGGGGGCCCAAGAGACCCAGTACTTC
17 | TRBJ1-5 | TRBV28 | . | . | CASSLSGGRGVNQPQHF | TGTGCCAGCAGTTTATCTGGGGGGAGAGGTGTCAATCAGCCCCAGCATTTT
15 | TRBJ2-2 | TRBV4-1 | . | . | CASSHRQENTGELFF | TGCGCCAGCAGCCACCGGCAGGAGAACACCGGGGAGCTGTTTTTT
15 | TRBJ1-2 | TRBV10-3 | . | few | CAISEETGPNYGYTF | TGTGCCATCAGTGAAGAGACAGGACCTAACTATGGCTACACCTTC
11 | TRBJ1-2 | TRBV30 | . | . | CAWSRVYSYTF | TGTGCCTGGAGTCGAGTATATAGCTACACCTTC
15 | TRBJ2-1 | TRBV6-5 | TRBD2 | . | CASRLAGGGYNEQFF | TGTGCCAGCAGACTAGCGGGAGGCGGGTACAATGAGCAGTTCTTC
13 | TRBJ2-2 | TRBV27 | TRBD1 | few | CASSSTGIGELFF | TGTGCCAGCAGCTCGACAGGGATCGGGGAGCTGTTTTTT
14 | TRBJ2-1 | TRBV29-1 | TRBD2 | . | CSVQTSGSLREQFF | TGCAGCGTCCAGACTAGCGGGAGCCTCCGTGAGCAGTTCTTC
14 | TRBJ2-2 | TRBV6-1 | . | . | CASSPGLDTGELFF | TGTGCCAGCAGCCCAGGGTTAGACACCGGGGAGCTGTTTTTT